A selection of T cell receptor beta chains follows, all from one sample in a study of regulatory T cells in long-lasting Graves disease. TCRdb redid the calling of the multiplex PCR reads with MiXCR, one entry per CDR3 protein. The sample has 350,000 to 450,000 distinct CDR3 sequences; about 21% are singletons. The starting material was peripheral blood mononuclear cells (PBMCs), obtained when the disease was refractory, from a patient treated with antithyroid drugs. The receptor set was obtained from a female donor with Graves disease. Both conserved end residues are part of each CDR3. Fields, in order: J gene, CDR3 length, V gene, CDR3 protein.

TRBJ1-4	15	TRBV28	CASRPNTRRREELFF
TRBJ2-7	14	TRBV11-2	CASSLGAGLWEQYF
TRBJ2-5	15	TRBV6-5	CASSYRRGGQETQYF
TRBJ2-5	12	TRBV2	CASSPPGWTQYF
TRBJ2-2	16	TRBV5-4	CASSHDRGSYTGELFF
TRBJ1-1	16	TRBV12-5	CASGSNPGTGPSEAFF
TRBJ1-2	18	TRBV4-1	CASSQDPAAAGGGNGYTF
TRBJ2-1	19	TRBV5-1	CASSLVPVAGGSTQHEQFF
TRBJ1-3	11	TRBV14	CASSRLNTIYF
TRBJ2-7	15	TRBV25-1	CASSESRGPLNEQYF
TRBJ1-1	15	TRBV19	CATITGGGLGTEAFF
TRBJ1-1	13	TRBV30	CAWSVLANTEAFF
TRBJ2-5	15	TRBV13	CASSIVPDGVETQYF
TRBJ2-5	13	TRBV7-3	CASSLTPEETQYF
TRBJ1-2	14	TRBV9	CASSVGDRFYGYTF
TRBJ2-7	12	TRBV6-1	CASMSITYEQYF
TRBJ1-1	15	TRBV6-1	CASSGIRVGDTEAFF
TRBJ1-2	17	TRBV20-1	CSARASTGAQVTIGYTF
TRBJ2-7	12	TRBV20-1	CSAVGSSYEQYF
TRBJ2-5	12	TRBV7-9	CASRSGEETQYF
TRBJ2-7	12	TRBV25-1	CASTPGSGEQYF
TRBJ1-4	16	TRBV28	CASTPGGAGGDGKLFF
TRBJ2-7	13	TRBV2	CASSELTPYEQYF
TRBJ1-2	14	TRBV20-1	CSPPPPGSEVGYTF
TRBJ1-5	15	TRBV7-2	CASSLASDSNQPQHF
TRBJ2-1	13	TRBV2	CASSAGTRNEQFF
TRBJ1-2	13	TRBV6-6	CASSYSTGGGYTF
TRBJ1-4	15	TRBV7-9	CASSSRDDAREKLFF
TRBJ2-7	14	TRBV6-4	CASSDGQESYEQYF
TRBJ2-2	15	TRBV24-1	CATSDPGGNTGELFF
TRBJ2-7	15	TRBV11-2	CASSTGQRSSYEQYF
TRBJ1-6	14	TRBV25-1	CASSEFGVGSPLHF
TRBJ2-3	12	TRBV27	CASSVPLGTQYF
TRBJ1-1	12	TRBV12-3/TRBV12-4	CASSPSWTEAFF
TRBJ1-1	12	TRBV28	CASSSRIGGAFF
TRBJ2-5	15	TRBV2	CASRHGQGSRETQYF
TRBJ2-2	14	TRBV19	CASSIGRNTGELFF
TRBJ2-5	16	TRBV2	CASSGRDLRTPKTQYF
TRBJ2-5	17	TRBV2	CASSEGLAGARPETQYF
TRBJ2-7	15	TRBV5-1	CASSYAGRFAYEQYF
TRBJ2-5	16	TRBV27	CASSPLGSGGQETQYF
TRBJ1-1	12	TRBV11-3	CASSSGDTEAFF
TRBJ1-5	13	TRBV12-3/TRBV12-4	CASRAYGNQPQHF
TRBJ1-3	15	TRBV2	CAGSSEQLSGNTIYF
TRBJ2-2	14	TRBV29-1	CSVEGTSVTGELFF
TRBJ2-5	16	TRBV27	CASSLWGGSASETQYF
TRBJ1-2	17	TRBV20-1	CSAREDGTGRPIYGYTF
TRBJ2-2	14	TRBV29-1	CSARDRVNTGELFF